The clone carrying this TCR beta chain was observed a handful of times. Its antigen is undetermined. The CDR3 has 16 amino acids. Losses at the gene ends were 0 bases for V and 6 bases for J; bases not matched to a gene: 10. Germline V CDR1 and CDR2: DFQATT, SNEGSKA (reference sequence). The sample comes from a study of T-cell reconstitution after alpha-beta-depleted transplantation in children. Whole-study results and caveats: Several hundred rapidly expanded clones from non-depleted graft cells reportedly supplied alpha-beta T cells about two months post-transplant. High day-60 TCRbeta diversity in some patients came from surviving recipient T cells and thymic progenitors. T-cell numbers and diversity one year post-transplant derived largely from freshly generated T cells.

Unique molecular identifiers were used to barcode this TCRbeta library. One entry per CDR3 protein results from TCRdb running MiXCR on the PCR reads. Seen here are some 830,000 distinct CDR3 sequences, approximately 15% observed once, and the top ten hold 5%. This sequence was found in a male patient younger than 18 who had a stem cell transplant for acute lymphoblastic leukemia, so the T cells may come from the graft donor. The chain links TRBV20-1 to TRBJ2-3, with TRBD2 identical over 9 bases. This material consisted of PBMCs, mostly from graft donor cells, taken 360 days after TCRalphabeta/CD19-depleted stem cell transplant. In DNA form, the CDR3 reads TGCAGTGCTAGAGACGAGGCGGGAGGGAGTGGGGATACGCAGTATTTT. This sequence encodes CSARDEAGGSGDTQYF.